This T cell receptor (beta chain) came from a study of neurological immune-mediated disorders. From the 5' RACE reads, TCRdb called clonotypes with MiXCR, one entry per CDR3 protein. The sample includes tens of thousands of distinct CDR3 sequences, roughly 4.9% of them seen just once. This clonotype appeared many times. Looked up from germline, CDR1 is SGHRS and CDR2 is YFSETQ. V dropped 5 bases and J dropped 9 bases, with 12 bases sitting between them. The CDR3 covers 12 residues. This TCR came from a human donor with multiple sclerosis. The donor label of this sample is uncertain. J is TRBJ2-1 and V is TRBV5-1; no definite D call. The sample was PBMCs. The CDR3 protein is CASSQWGGEQFF. The CDR3 DNA is TGCGCCAGCAGTCAGTGGGGTGGTGAGCAGTTCTTC.